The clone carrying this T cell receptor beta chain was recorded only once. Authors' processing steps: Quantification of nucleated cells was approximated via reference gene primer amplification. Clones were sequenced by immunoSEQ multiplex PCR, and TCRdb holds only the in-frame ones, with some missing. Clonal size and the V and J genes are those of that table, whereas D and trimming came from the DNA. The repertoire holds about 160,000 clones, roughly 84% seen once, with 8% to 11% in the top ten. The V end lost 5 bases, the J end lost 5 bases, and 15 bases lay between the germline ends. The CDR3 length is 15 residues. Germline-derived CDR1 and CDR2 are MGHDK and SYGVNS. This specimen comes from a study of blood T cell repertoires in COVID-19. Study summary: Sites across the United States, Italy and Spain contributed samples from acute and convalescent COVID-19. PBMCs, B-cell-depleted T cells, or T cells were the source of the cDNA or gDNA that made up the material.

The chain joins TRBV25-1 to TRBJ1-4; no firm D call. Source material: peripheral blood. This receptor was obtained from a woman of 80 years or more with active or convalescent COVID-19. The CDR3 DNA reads TGTGCCAGCAGTATCTCGAGTGCACCGAATGAAAAACTGTTTTTT. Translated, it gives CASSISSAPNEKLFF.